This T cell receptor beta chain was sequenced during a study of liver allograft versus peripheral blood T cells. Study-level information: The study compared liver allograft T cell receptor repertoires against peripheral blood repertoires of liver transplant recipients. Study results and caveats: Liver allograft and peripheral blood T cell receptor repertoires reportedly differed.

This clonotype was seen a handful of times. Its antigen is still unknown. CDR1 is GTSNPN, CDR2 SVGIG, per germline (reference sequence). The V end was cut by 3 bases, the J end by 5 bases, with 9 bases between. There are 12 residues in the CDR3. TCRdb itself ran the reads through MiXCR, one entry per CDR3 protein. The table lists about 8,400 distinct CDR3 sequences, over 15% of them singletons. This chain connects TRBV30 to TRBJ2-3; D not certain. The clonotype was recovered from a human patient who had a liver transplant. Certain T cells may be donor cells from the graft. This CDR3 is CAWSSQRDTQYF. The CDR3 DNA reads TGTGCCTGGAGCTCACAGAGAGATACGCAGTATTTT.